This record concerns one T cell receptor (beta chain) sequence. Running of the v3.0 immunoSEQ assay took place at survey level. Assay used: immunoSEQ multiplex PCR; TCRdb lists only in-frame clones, some missing. The top ten clones hold roughly 18% of a sample with tens of thousands of clones, about four fifths of them seen once. PBMC samples from each donor numbered at least one pre-ART and at least two post-ART. Among participants with HIV, every one received treatment in the United States. Samples held roughly 0.85-11 million cryopreserved PBMC, and DNA extraction followed. The record originates from a study of long-term antiretroviral therapy in people with HIV. This specimen consisted of unsorted PBMCs, obtained 0.5 years before starting antiretroviral therapy. This sequence originates from a man aged 40-49 years with HIV.

CDR3 protein: CASSHRGSGYGGTEAFF. The CDR3 DNA reads TGTGCCAGCAGCCATAGAGGGAGTGGGTATGGGGGGACTGAAGCTTTCTTT. This chain links TRBV7-6 with TRBJ1-1; weak D call: TRBD1 (5 bases). The CDR3 covers 17 residues. Trimming took off 5 bases at V and 5 bases at J, with 24 bases between the two ends. Looked up from germline, CDR1 is SGHVS and CDR2 is FNYEAQ.